The present T cell receptor (beta chain) was sequenced within a study of brain T cells in children with intractable seizures. Regarding the study as a whole: Pre-surgery blood may have been undersampled, hiding some clones.

The sequenced cases were selected for having the highest brain T cell transcript signatures. This table comes from immunoSEQ multiplex PCR, and its TCRdb copy is limited to in-frame clones, with some not included. The sample yields approximately 44,000 clones, about nine tenths seen once. On this clone itself: What it binds is unknown.

Germline CDR1 reads SGDLS; CDR2 reads YYNGEE. The CDR3 has 14 residues. V shed 0 bases and J shed 3 bases, with 8 bases lying between them. The source was peripheral blood, collected at surgery. The TCR sequence derives from a girl aged 2 to 10 with tuberous sclerosis and intractable seizures. The chain recombines TRBV9 with TRBJ2-3; D is unresolved. The CDR3 reads CASSVVPSTDTQYF. CDR3 bases: TGTGCCAGCAGCGTAGTCCCCTCGACAGATACGCAGTATTTT.